The 15 T cell receptor beta chains below come from one sample, sequenced in a study of cytomegalovirus exposure and HLA in healthy donors. It was with 60 Vbeta and 13 Jbeta primers that the PCR ran. Sequencing used immunoSEQ multiplex PCR; TCRdb keeps in-frame clones, though not all of them. The top ten hold under 9% of the sample, which has approximately 170,000 clones, about three quarters seen once. The sample consisted of PBMCs. These receptors all come from a middle-aged woman in good health and CMV-seropositive.

This chain connects TRBV30 to TRBJ1-5; TRBD1 might be the D (5 bases). V was cut by 5 bases and J by 6 bases, with 14 bases left in between. CDR1 and CDR2 (germline): GTSNPN, SVGIG (reference sequence). CDR3 size: 13 residues. For the CDR3, the DNA is TGTGCCTGGGGGAGGGGATCGATTCAGCCCCAGCATTTT. Its translation is CAWGRGSIQPQHF.

The rearrangement uses TRBV15 and TRBJ2-4, with D maybe TRBD1 (5 bases). Germline V CDR1 and CDR2: LNHNV, YYDKDF (reference sequence). The CDR3 is 18 amino acids. V shed 0 bases and J shed 12 bases, with 27 bases lying between them. The CDR3 coding sequence is TGTGCCACCAGCAGAGATCAAGGGTTCGGTGTGAAGATTGACAGTCAGTACTTC. Residues: CATSRDQGFGVKIDSQYF.

The gene calls are TRBV2 and TRBJ1-5, with no clear D. Germline V gene data show CDR1 as SNHLY and CDR2 as FYNNEI. V lost 4 bases, J lost 5 bases, and 6 bases lay in between. There are 12 residues in the CDR3. The CDR3 protein is CASSAGDQPQHF. CDR3 nucleotide sequence: TGTGCCAGCAGTGCCGGGGATCAGCCCCAGCATTTT.

This clone was recorded a few times. The V gene is TRBV28, the J gene TRBJ1-2, with 12 bases fitting TRBD1. Losses at the gene ends were 5 bases for V and 3 bases for J; bases not matched to a gene: 7. The CDR3 has 16 residues. The V gene's germline CDR1 is MDHEN and CDR2 SYDVKM. CDR3 protein: CASSGGTGGFHYGYTF. For the CDR3, the DNA is TGTGCCAGCAGTGGGGGGACAGGGGGCTTCCACTATGGCTACACCTTC.

CDR3 residues: CASSVAGRYYGYTF. For the CDR3, the DNA is TGTGCCAGCAGTGTGGCAGGCCGATACTATGGCTACACCTTC. The chain uses TRBV2 and TRBJ1-2; no reliable D call. The ends were cut back, 4 bases at V and 3 bases at J, with 12 bases in the middle. In germline, CDR1 is SNHLY, CDR2 FYNNEI. The CDR3 has 14 amino acids.

V gene TRBV11-2 combines with J gene TRBJ1-2; tentative D call: TRBD1 (6 bases). Between the trimmed V and J ends, which lost 5 bases and 4 bases, there was a span of 11 bases. CDR3 length equals 13 residues. Germline assignment: CDR1 SGHAT and CDR2 FQNNGV. The CDR3 DNA reads TGTGCCAGCAGCCCGGACAGAGTCTATGGCTACACCTTC. Protein product: CASSPDRVYGYTF.

The chain has TRBV5-1 and TRBJ2-1, with TRBD2 as a possible D gene (5 bases). This CDR3 has 16 amino acids. The V end lost 3 bases, the J end lost 6 bases, and 19 bases lay between the germline ends. Germline V gene data show CDR1 as SGHRS and CDR2 as YFSETQ. The CDR3 coding sequence is TGCGCCAGCAGCTATGGAGGCCAGGAGAGGGCCAATGAGCAGTTCTTC. Residues: CASSYGGQERANEQFF. Together with reference TRBV5-1 and TRBJ2-1, the CDR3 gives the full variable domain: KAGVTQTPRYLIKTRGQQVTLSCSPISGHRSVSWYQQTPGQGLQFLFEYFSETQRNKGNFPGRFSGRQFSNSRSEMNVSTLELGDSALYLCASSYGGQERANEQFFGPGTRLTVL.

The chain couples TRBV29-1 to TRBJ2-4, with TRBD1 matching 9 bases. The CDR3 is made up of 12 amino acids. Trimming cost V 4 bases and J 10 bases; bases outside gene matches: 5. Germline assignment: CDR1 SQVTM and CDR2 ANQGSEA. The CDR3 DNA is TGCAGCGTTGCACAGGGGGCCTATATTCAGTACTTC. Amino acids: CSVAQGAYIQYF.

CDR3 in amino acids: CAIRPDRTYGYTF. CDR3 nucleotide sequence: TGTGCCATCAGGCCCGACAGGACCTATGGCTACACCTTC. V is TRBV10-3 and J is TRBJ1-2; D perhaps matches TRBD1 (6 bases). Trimming removed 6 bases from V and 4 bases from J, with 12 bases in between. Germline CDR1 and CDR2: ENHRY and SYGVKD. The CDR3 sequence is 13 residues long.

This chain uses TRBV11-3 with TRBJ1-6; 7 nucleotides agree with TRBD1. The CDR3 length is 13 residues. CDR1 SGHNT and CDR2 YENEEA come from the germline V gene. The V gene end was trimmed by 7 bases and the J gene end by 4 bases; junction bases not matched to a gene: 1. The CDR3 DNA reads as TGTGCCAGCAAGGGACAGTATAATTCACCCCTCCACTTT. This gives the protein CASKGQYNSPLHF.

This rearrangement joins TRBV27 to TRBJ2-3; 10 bases agree with TRBD2. The germline CDR1 and CDR2 sequences are MNHEY and SMNVEV (reference sequence). The CDR3 covers 16 residues. V shed 5 bases, J shed 2 bases, and the junction held 7 bases outside the gene matches. CDR3 nucleotides: TGTGCCAGCAGTCTATTAGCGGGGGGAACCACAGATACGCAGTATTTT. As protein: CASSLLAGGTTDTQYF.

This chain connects TRBV2 to TRBJ1-5; a weak D match, TRBD1 (5 bases). The germline V gene encodes CDR1 SNHLY and CDR2 FYNNEI. Trimming stripped 6 bases from V and 4 bases from J, with 19 bases between. This CDR3 spans 16 amino acids. In DNA, the CDR3 is TGTGCCAGCAGGCCCTTGTGGGGGGACGGGAATCAGCCCCAGCATTTT. It is translated as CASRPLWGDGNQPQHF.

This rearrangement joins TRBV7-6 to TRBJ2-3; D unclear. This CDR3 spans 16 amino acids. Germline V gene lookup returns CDR1 SGHVS and CDR2 FNYEAQ. The V end was cut by 1 base, the J end by 0 bases, with 11 bases between. The CDR3 sequence: CASSLGAPLSTDTQYF. In nucleotides, the CDR3 is TGTGCCAGCAGCTTAGGGGCACCCCTTAGCACAGATACGCAGTATTTT.

In its sample, this clone was seen a few times. The chain joins TRBV5-4 to TRBJ1-1; D uncertain. The CDR3 spans 14 residues. Germline CDR1 SGHNT, CDR2 YYREEE (reference sequence). The V end lost 2 bases, the J end lost 1 base, and 9 bases lay between the germline ends. The CDR3 here is CASSFWAPNTEAFF. CDR3 nucleotide sequence: TGTGCCAGCAGCTTTTGGGCACCGAACACTGAAGCTTTCTTT.

The J gene is TRBJ2-5, the V gene TRBV20-1; no firm D call. Per the germline V gene, CDR1 is DFQATT and CDR2 is SNEGSKA (reference sequence). V lost 7 bases to trimming and J lost 2 bases, with 8 bases between them. There are 11 residues in the CDR3. CDR3 nucleotide sequence: TGCAGTGTAGAAAGACAAGAGACCCAGTACTTC. Encoded protein: CSVERQETQYF.